This entry features one T cell receptor (beta chain) sequence. The record originates from a study of blood T cell repertoires in COVID-19. Study in general: Sites in the United States, Italy and Spain provided acute and convalescent COVID-19 samples. In each case, the material was cDNA or gDNA derived from T cells, B-cell-depleted T cells, or PBMCs.

Followed over time, Seattle patients had been enrolled while infection was active. This CDR3 has 16 amino acids. V shed 4 bases, J shed 2 bases, and the junction held 5 bases outside the gene matches. CDR1 is SEHNR, CDR2 FQNEAQ, per germline (reference sequence). In the study's own analysis: It was from reference gene primer amplification that nucleated cell counts were estimated. Only in-frame clones appear in the TCRdb table, and some are missing; sequencing was by immunoSEQ multiplex PCR. That table supplies the V and J calls and clone size; D and trimming were determined from the DNA. This table holds about 230,000 clones, more than 80% found once.

The genes are TRBV7-9 and TRBJ2-3, with 11 positions matching TRBD2. This TCR came from a young man with COVID-19, enrolled during active disease. What was sequenced was peripheral blood. The CDR3 DNA reads as TGTGCCAGCAGCTACCCTAGCGGGGGGTCCACAGATACGCAGTATTTT. Protein sequence: CASSYPSGGSTDTQYF. The full variable domain, completed using reference TRBV7-9 and TRBJ2-3, is DTGVSQNPRHKITKRGQNVTFRCDPISEHNRLYWYRQTLGQGPEFLTYFQNEAQLEKSRLLSDRFSAERPKGSFSTLEIQRTEQGDSAMYLCASSYPSGGSTDTQYFGPGTRLTVL.